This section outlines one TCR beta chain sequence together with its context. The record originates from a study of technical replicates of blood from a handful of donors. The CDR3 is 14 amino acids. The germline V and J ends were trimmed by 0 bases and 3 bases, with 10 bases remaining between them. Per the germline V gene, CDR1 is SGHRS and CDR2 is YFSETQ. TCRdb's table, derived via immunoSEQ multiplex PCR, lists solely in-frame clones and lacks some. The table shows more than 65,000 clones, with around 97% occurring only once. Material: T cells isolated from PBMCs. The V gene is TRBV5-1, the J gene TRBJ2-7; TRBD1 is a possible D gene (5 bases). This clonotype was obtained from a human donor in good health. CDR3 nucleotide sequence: TGCGCCAGCAGCTTGGGACAGATCGGCTACGAGCAGTACTTC. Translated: CASSLGQIGYEQYF.